This T cell receptor beta chain was observed in a study of OX40 agonist ivuxolimab in advanced cancers. Study-level results: Researchers did not determine the expanded peripheral T cells' antigen specificity.

Clones were read by immunoSEQ multiplex PCR, and TCRdb kept only the in-frame ones, dropping some. The table lists over 50,000 clones, about 90% of them singletons, with around 25% in the top ten. CDR1 is SGHDT, CDR2 YYEEEE, per germline. Trimming took off 0 bases at V and 4 bases at J, with 5 bases between the two ends. The CDR3 totals 13 residues. Turning to this clone: What it binds is not known.

The chain employs TRBV5-6 and TRBJ1-3; D unclear. The TCR sequence derives from an adult with an advanced solid tumor such as melanoma, head and neck, liver or kidney cancer. Sequencing used CD4+ or CD8+ T cells sorted from blood, obtained in a trial of the OX40 agonist ivuxolimab. CDR3 coding DNA: TGTGCCAGCAGCTTGGGGGAAGGAAACACCATATATTTT. It encodes CASSLGEGNTIYF.